These 30 T cell receptor beta chains came from one sample sequenced in a study of graft-versus-host responses after intestinal transplantation. Profiling relied on immunoSEQ multiplex PCR, and the TCRdb table lists in-frame clones only, not all of them. The table lists around 2,500 clones, 90% to 95% of them singletons. The sequencing used PBMCs, collected 19 days after intestinal transplant. These receptors originate from a human patient who received an intestinal transplant, so some T cells may come from the graft donor.

The chain is built from TRBV6-1 and TRBJ2-3, with D hard to call. The CDR3 length is 16 residues. Germline CDR1 MNHNS, CDR2 SASEGT. V lost 4 bases to trimming and J lost 0 bases, with 14 bases between them. The CDR3 bases are TGTGCCAGCAGTGTTCTTGGGCTATCTAGCACAGATACGCAGTATTTT. Translation: CASSVLGLSSTDTQYF.

The chain employs TRBV19 and TRBJ2-2, with 9 positions matching TRBD1. The V and J ends lost 9 bases and 1 base, in that order; junction bases with no gene match: 9. The CDR3 totals 16 residues. CDR1 and CDR2 from the germline V gene are LNHDA and SQIVND (reference sequence). CDR3 DNA: TGTGCCAGCCACGTGACAGGGGGAGAGAACACCGGGGAGCTGTTTTTT. Encoded protein: CASHVTGGENTGELFF.

The rearrangement joins TRBV28 to TRBJ2-7, with a possible D match to TRBD1 (6 bases). Germline lookup yields CDR1 MDHEN and CDR2 SYDVKM. This CDR3 has 15 residues. V was shortened by 2 bases and J by 0 bases, with 11 bases between the two germline ends. CDR3 in DNA: TGTGCCAGCAGTTTAAGGGGGAATCCCTCCTACGAGCAGTACTTC. Protein sequence: CASSLRGNPSYEQYF.

The V gene is TRBV9, the J gene TRBJ2-1; 8 positions agree with TRBD1. The CDR3 loop spans 15 amino acids. The J segment lost 5 bases and the V segment lost 2 bases, leaving 6 bases of the junction unmatched. CDR1 and CDR2 (germline): SGDLS, YYNGEE. The CDR3 loop reads CASSVVGQENNEQFF. CDR3 DNA: TGTGCCAGCAGCGTGGTGGGACAGGAAAACAATGAGCAGTTCTTC.

The rearrangement joins TRBV5-1 to TRBJ1-1; 8 nucleotides agree with TRBD1. The V and J ends lost 2 bases and 1 base, in that order; junction bases with no gene match: 10. CDR3 length: 17 amino acids. CDR1 is SGHRS and CDR2 is YFSETQ in the germline V gene. The CDR3: CASSFSTGERRNTEAFF. The DNA for the CDR3 is TGCGCCAGCAGCTTTTCGACAGGGGAAAGGAGGAACACTGAAGCTTTCTTT.

This chain uses TRBV19 with TRBJ1-5, with D perhaps matching TRBD1 (5 bases). In germline, CDR1 is LNHDA, CDR2 SQIVND (reference sequence). CDR3 size: 16 residues. Trimming shortened V by 5 bases and J by 7 bases, and 21 bases separated the two germline ends. CDR3 amino acids: CASSSNPRGSGQPQHF. CDR3 bases: TGTGCCAGTAGTTCAAATCCCCGGGGGTCAGGACAGCCCCAGCATTTT.

The chain recombines TRBV6-4 with TRBJ2-2; D not certain. CDR3 length: 13 amino acids. Germline CDR1 and CDR2: MRHNA and SNTAGT. The V end was cut by 8 bases, the J end by 0 bases, with 7 bases between. The CDR3 is CASPLPNTGELFF. CDR3 DNA sequence: TGTGCCAGCCCACTGCCGAACACCGGGGAGCTGTTTTTT.

This clone was detected a few times. This rearrangement joins TRBV5-6 to TRBJ2-2; 7 positions match TRBD1. The junction had 8 bases not matched to a gene; V was cut back by 9 bases and J by 0 bases. Per the germline V gene, CDR1 is SGHDT and CDR2 is YYEEEE. The CDR3 length is 15 residues. The CDR3 DNA is TGTGCCACCCGCCAGGGACAGACGAACACCGGGGAGCTGTTTTTT. Translated: CATRQGQTNTGELFF.

The chain has TRBV5-4 and TRBJ1-2, with 11 bases matching TRBD1. The germline gives CDR1 SGHNT, CDR2 YYREEE (reference sequence). The CDR3 has 16 residues. V shed 2 bases and J 4 bases; nucleotides not matched to a gene: 7. The CDR3 nucleotides read TGTGCCAGCAGCTTTAACTCCGGGACAGGGGGCTATGGCTACACCTTC. Translated: CASSFNSGTGGYGYTF.

This clone appeared once. The chain recombines TRBV20-1 with TRBJ1-1, with D possibly being TRBD1 (6 bases). V lost 5 bases and J lost 8, with 9 bases in between. This CDR3 is 10 amino acids long. Germline assignment: CDR1 DFQATT and CDR2 SNEGSKA (reference sequence). For the CDR3, the DNA is TGCAGTGCTCCGCAGGGGGAAGCTTTCTTT. This codes for CSAPQGEAFF.

The V gene is TRBV9, the J gene TRBJ2-6, with TRBD1 matching 7 bases. After removal of 4 bases from V and 2 bases from J, the junction contained 12 bases not matched to a gene. From germline, CDR1 is SGDLS and CDR2 YYNGEE. This CDR3 is built from 18 residues. In nucleotides, the CDR3 is TGTGCCAGCAGCTCCGGGCAAGCAGGGGGAACTGGGGCCAACGTCCTGACTTTC. Translated, it gives CASSSGQAGGTGANVLTF.

The chain combines TRBV2 with TRBJ1-1; tentative D call: TRBD1 (6 bases). Between the trimmed V and J ends, which lost 10 bases and 6 bases, there was a span of 12 bases. The germline V gene has CDR1 SNHLY and CDR2 FYNNEI. The CDR3 length is 11 residues. For the CDR3, the DNA is TGTGCCACCTGGGGGGGCTCTGAAGCTTTCTTT. This sequence encodes CATWGGSEAFF.

This rearrangement joins TRBV5-4 to TRBJ2-1, with 11 bases that match TRBD2. Germline loops: CDR1 SGHNT, CDR2 YYREEE (reference sequence). The J segment lost 4 bases and the V segment lost 5 bases, leaving 8 bases of the junction unmatched. CDR3 length: 16 amino acids. CDR3 DNA: TGTGCCAGCAGGCGAACTAGCGGGGGAGTATACAATGAGCAGTTCTTC. Translating gives CASRRTSGGVYNEQFF.

This sequence joins TRBV4-2 and TRBJ2-5; TRBD2 agrees at 13 bases. The V gene's germline CDR1 is LGHNA and CDR2 YNFKEQ. The ends lost 2 bases at V and 0 bases at J; junction bases unmatched: 3. The CDR3 length is 17 residues. This chain's CDR3 is CASSQLGTSGNQETQYF. The CDR3 DNA is TGTGCCAGCAGCCAATTAGGGACTAGCGGGAACCAAGAGACCCAGTACTTC.

The CDR3 nucleotides read TGTGCCAGCAGTTTAGGGGGGGCGGGCCAAGAGACCCAGTACTTC. This encodes CASSLGGAGQETQYF. V gene TRBV27 combines with J gene TRBJ2-5, with D possibly matching TRBD2 (7 bases). The CDR3 covers 15 residues. Germline V CDR1 and CDR2: MNHEY, SMNVEV (reference sequence). Between the trimmed V and J ends, which lost 2 bases and 1 base, there was a span of 11 bases.

This rearrangement joins TRBV10-3 to TRBJ2-1, with 7 bases matching TRBD1. This CDR3 comprises 13 residues. V lost 10 bases and J lost 6; bases outside the gene matches: 9. Looked up from germline, CDR1 is ENHRY and CDR2 is SYGVKD. The CDR3 DNA is TGTGCCACGGGTCAGACAGGGTCCAATGAGCAGTTCTTC. This sequence encodes CATGQTGSNEQFF.

V usage is TRBV13 and J usage is TRBJ2-1, with TRBD2 identical over 7 bases. The CDR3 sequence is 11 residues long. Germline-derived CDR1 and CDR2 are PRHDT and FYEKMQ (reference sequence). V shed 7 bases, J shed 10 bases, and the junction held 4 bases outside the gene matches. CDR3 nucleotide sequence: TGTGCCAGCAACCCCGGGGGGGAGCAGTTCTTC. This codes for CASNPGGEQFF.

The rearrangement uses TRBV11-2 and TRBJ2-3, with 8 bases aligning to TRBD2. The CDR3 consists of 16 residues. Per germline, CDR1 SGHAT and CDR2 FQNNGV. The J segment lost 5 bases and the V segment lost 1 base, leaving 8 bases of the junction unmatched. In DNA form, the CDR3 reads TGTGCCAGCAGCTTAGCTTCACGGCGGGGGGTAGATACGCAGTATTTT. Encoded protein: CASSLASRRGVDTQYF.

The rearrangement links TRBV5-6 to TRBJ2-2, with D possibly being TRBD2 (7 bases). Trimming took off 4 bases at V and 6 bases at J, with 22 bases between the two ends. Germline-derived CDR1 and CDR2 are SGHDT and YYEEEE. The CDR3 runs to 17 residues. The DNA of the CDR3 is TGTGCCAGCAGCCCGGACGGGGGGCCCTACGATTCCGGGGAGCTGTTTTTT. This translates into CASSPDGGPYDSGELFF.

In this sample, this clone turned up once. This chain connects TRBV19 to TRBJ1-5; the match to TRBD1 covers 9 bases. Germline loops: CDR1 LNHDA, CDR2 SQIVND (reference sequence). The CDR3 covers 16 residues. Trimming removed 3 bases from V and 4 bases from J; junction bases left unmatched: 7. The CDR3 here is CASSIRTGAINQPQHF. DNA of the CDR3: TGTGCCAGTAGTATCCGGACAGGGGCGATAAATCAGCCCCAGCATTTT.

J is TRBJ1-2 and V is TRBV6-5; D remains unclear. The germline V gene has CDR1 MNHEY and CDR2 SVGAGI. The V gene lost 4 bases and the J gene lost 4 bases, with 13 bases spanning the gap. This CDR3 spans 14 amino acids. Here the CDR3 DNA reads TGTGCCAGCAGTTTCAGGAATACCGGCTATGGCTACACCTTC. Protein sequence: CASSFRNTGYGYTF.

This chain uses TRBV29-1 with TRBJ2-7; no clear D. Deletions cut 4 bases from V and 3 bases from J, with 7 bases between. This CDR3 is 11 amino acids long. Germline CDR1 reads SQVTM; CDR2 reads ANQGSEA. The CDR3 loop reads CSVGQDYEQYF. The DNA for the CDR3 is TGCAGCGTTGGGCAGGACTACGAGCAGTACTTC.

The rearrangement uses TRBV11-1 and TRBJ1-2; D is perhaps TRBD1 (6 bases). The CDR3 has 18 residues. With 6 bases removed from V and 0 bases from J, the gap between germline ends came to 23 bases. Germline V gene data show CDR1 as SGHAT and CDR2 as FQDESV (reference sequence). In DNA, the CDR3 is TGTGCCAGCAGAAAAGGTACGGCGGAAGAGGGGGCTAACTATGGCTACACCTTC. Translation: CASRKGTAEEGANYGYTF.

The V gene is TRBV28, the J gene TRBJ2-1; tentatively, D is TRBD1 (6 bases). Germline V gene sequence: CDR1 MDHEN, CDR2 SYDVKM. The V end lost 6 bases, the J end lost 10 bases, and 10 bases lay between the germline ends. The CDR3 runs to 11 residues. The CDR3 here is CASSTDREQFF. CDR3 DNA sequence: TGTGCCAGCAGCACCGACAGGGAGCAGTTCTTC.

The V call is TRBV10-1, the J call TRBJ2-7; D call uncertain. Per the germline V gene, CDR1 is WNHNN and CDR2 is SYGVQD (reference sequence). Trimming cost V 4 bases and J 1 base, with 11 bases left between them. The CDR3 is 14 amino acids. The CDR3 nucleotides are TGCGCCAGCAGTGCCTTCCCGGGTTCCTACGAGCAGTACTTC. Its protein product is CASSAFPGSYEQYF.

V is TRBV5-1 and J is TRBJ1-4, with D unresolved. The CDR3 loop spans 16 amino acids. V lost 0 bases, J lost 2 bases, and 11 bases lay in between. Germline V gene sequence: CDR1 SGHRS, CDR2 YFSETQ. The CDR3 DNA is TGCGCCAGCAGCTTGGGAGAAGGAGCTACTAATGAAAAACTGTTTTTT. This codes for CASSLGEGATNEKLFF.

V is TRBV6-1 and J is TRBJ1-2; 7 bases fit TRBD1. V was pared by 7 bases and J by 2 bases, with 10 bases of the junction left unmatched. Per germline, CDR1 MNHNS and CDR2 SASEGT. The CDR3 contains 15 residues. The CDR3 region is CASKHPRGQNYGYTF. DNA for the CDR3: TGTGCCAGCAAGCACCCTAGGGGGCAAAACTATGGCTACACCTTC.

The gene calls are TRBV28 and TRBJ2-1; D perhaps matches TRBD2 (5 bases). CDR3 length: 14 amino acids. The germline V gene encodes CDR1 MDHEN and CDR2 SYDVKM. V lost 3 bases and J lost 6, with 12 bases in between. CDR3 nucleotides: TGTGCCAGCAGTTTGGTGGAGGCTGTCAATGAGCAGTTCTTC. Translating gives CASSLVEAVNEQFF.

V usage is TRBV27 and J usage is TRBJ2-1; TRBD2 might be the D (6 bases). Germline CDR1 MNHEY, CDR2 SMNVEV (reference sequence). This CDR3 is built from 14 residues. The ends were cut back, 2 bases at V and 4 bases at J, with 9 bases in the middle. CDR3 protein: CASSLGGKYNEQFF. The CDR3 DNA is TGTGCCAGCAGTTTAGGCGGGAAATACAATGAGCAGTTCTTC.

This chain joins TRBV5-1 and TRBJ2-7; TRBD2 agrees at 8 bases. Germline-derived CDR1 and CDR2 are SGHRS and YFSETQ. There are 14 residues in the CDR3. Trimming at V came to 4 bases and at J to 5 bases, leaving 8 bases not matched to a gene. The CDR3 loop is CASSRGTSFDEQYF. The CDR3 nucleotides read TGCGCCAGCAGCCGCGGGACTAGTTTCGACGAGCAGTACTTC.